These 23 T cell receptor beta chains originate from one sample sequenced in a study of blood T cells in healthy people across ages. Together with a sample-barcoded 5' primer, a J-beta primer mix was included in a second PCR lasting roughly 6 to 12 cycles. TCRdb reprocessed the 5' RACE reads with MiXCR, giving one entry per CDR3 protein. The table records hundreds of thousands of distinct CDR3 sequences, roughly 43% of them present only once. Sequencing used blood. The receptor set was obtained from a man aged 80 or over in good health.

This clonotype was found a few times. This CDR3 is CATSRTQVYEQYF. CDR3 DNA: TGTGCCACCAGCAGGACACAGGTCTACGAGCAGTACTTC. The rearrangement joins TRBV15 to TRBJ2-7, with D tentatively TRBD1 (5 bases). The CDR3 has 13 residues. Germline CDR1 is LNHNV and CDR2 is YYDKDF (reference sequence). The germline V and J ends were trimmed by 3 bases and 3 bases, with 9 bases remaining between them. Filled out from reference TRBV15 and TRBJ2-7, the complete variable domain reads DAMVIQNPRYQVTQFGKPVTLSCSQTLNHNVMYWYQQKSSQAPKLLFHYYDKDFNNEADTPDNFQSRRPNTSFCFLDIRSPGLGDTAMYLCATSRTQVYEQYFGPGTRLTVT.

V usage is TRBV7-9 and J usage is TRBJ1-1, with TRBD1 matching 12 bases. This CDR3 is built from 16 residues. J gave up 4 bases and V 5 bases, and 8 bases lay outside the gene matches. Looked up from germline, CDR1 is SEHNR and CDR2 is FQNEAQ (reference sequence). Here the CDR3 DNA reads TGTGCCAGCAGCGACCGGGACAGGGGGCGGGTCACTGAAGCTTTCTTT. As protein: CASSDRDRGRVTEAFF.

The V gene is TRBV9, the J gene TRBJ2-2; 7 bases line up with TRBD1. The V and J ends lost 0 bases and 7 bases, in that order; junction bases with no gene match: 6. This CDR3 has 15 amino acids. CDR1 and CDR2 (germline): SGDLS, YYNGEE. The CDR3 region has the DNA TGTGCCAGCAGCGTAGAGGGAACAGGGGTCGGGGAGCTGTTTTTT. It specifies CASSVEGTGVGELFF.

Only a few counts were recorded for this clonotype. The chain recombines TRBV28 with TRBJ1-1, with TRBD1 as a possible D gene (6 bases). V lost 10 bases and J 0 bases, leaving 18 bases between the germline ends. The CDR3 length is 15 residues. Germline assignment: CDR1 MDHEN and CDR2 SYDVKM. The CDR3 DNA follows: TGTGCCACCGACCCCACAGGGACCATGAACACTGAAGCTTTCTTT. It codes for CATDPTGTMNTEAFF.

There are a few counts of this clonotype. This chain joins TRBV7-2 and TRBJ2-5; D unresolved. CDR3 length equals 13 residues. Trimming took off 5 bases at V and 7 bases at J, with 14 bases between the two ends. Germline loops: CDR1 SGHTA, CDR2 FQGNSA. CDR3 protein: CASSARNPGTQYF. In DNA form, the CDR3 reads TGTGCCAGCAGCGCCAGGAACCCAGGGACCCAGTACTTC.

This chain links TRBV5-5 with TRBJ1-2, with D possibly TRBD1 on 6 matching bases. The CDR3 totals 14 residues. Trimming cost V 3 bases and J 4 bases, with 13 bases left between them. Germline CDR1 SGHKS, CDR2 YYEKEE (reference sequence). The CDR3 protein is CASSSGTRAYGYTF. The CDR3 DNA is TGTGCCAGCAGCTCCGGGACAAGGGCCTATGGCTACACCTTC.

This rearrangement joins TRBV27 to TRBJ2-4; D call uncertain. The CDR3 runs 15 residues. Trimming removed 4 bases at V and 1 base at J, with 11 bases between. From germline, CDR1 is MNHEY and CDR2 SMNVEV (reference sequence). CDR3 amino acids: CASSSLTAAKNIQYF. CDR3 DNA: TGTGCCAGCAGTTCCCTGACCGCCGCCAAAAACATTCAGTACTTC.

J is TRBJ2-7 and V is TRBV9; the D is unclear. The CDR3 covers 14 residues. V gave up 4 bases and J gave up 2 bases, with 13 bases separating them. The V gene's germline CDR1 is SGDLS and CDR2 YYNGEE. The CDR3: CASSPTTSAYEQYF. The DNA of the CDR3 is TGTGCCAGCAGCCCGACGACGTCAGCCTACGAGCAGTACTTC.

J is TRBJ1-5 and V is TRBV20-1; D is ambiguous. The CDR3 extends over 17 amino acids. Trimming cost V 1 base and J 3 bases, with 19 bases left between them. CDR1 is DFQATT and CDR2 is SNEGSKA in the germline V gene (reference sequence). As DNA, the CDR3 is TGCAGTGCTAGAGGCCGAGGTGGAACGACCCTCAATCAGCCCCAGCATTTT. Its protein is CSARGRGGTTLNQPQHF.

The V call is TRBV29-1, the J call TRBJ1-4; weak D call: TRBD1 (5 bases). Germline CDR1 and CDR2: SQVTM and ANQGSEA. V was shortened by 4 bases and J by 10 bases, with 13 bases between the two germline ends. The CDR3 sequence is 12 residues long. The CDR3 sequence: CSVGQGRGKLFF. CDR3 in DNA: TGCAGCGTTGGTCAGGGAAGGGGAAAACTGTTTTTT.

The chain recombines TRBV4-1 with TRBJ2-5, with 8 bases lining up with TRBD2. The J call may not be correct, given that the DNA end is closer to TRBJ2-7. Germline V gives CDR1 MGHRA, CDR2 YSYEKL. The CDR3 consists of 15 residues. CDR3 nucleotides: TGCGCCAGCAGCCAAGATTGTCTAGCGGGTTACGAGCAGTACTTC. Translation gives CASSQDCLAGYEQYF.

The rearrangement joins TRBV20-1 to TRBJ2-7; 7 bases agree with TRBD2. This CDR3 comprises 14 residues. CDR1 is DFQATT, CDR2 SNEGSKA, per germline (reference sequence). The J segment lost 5 bases and the V segment lost 3 bases, leaving 10 bases of the junction unmatched. CDR3: CSASRRGSEDEQYF. The DNA for the CDR3 is TGCAGTGCTAGCCGGCGCGGGAGCGAGGACGAGCAGTACTTC.

The table lists this clonotype with a few counts. V usage is TRBV30 and J usage is TRBJ2-4; 8 bases align to TRBD2. The ends lost 4 bases at V and 9 bases at J; junction bases unmatched: 2. The germline V gene encodes CDR1 GTSNPN and CDR2 SVGIG (reference sequence). The CDR3 is 11 residues long. CDR3 sequence reads: CAWTAGGIQYF. The CDR3 DNA follows: TGTGCCTGGACCGCGGGGGGCATTCAGTACTTC.

The J gene is TRBJ2-5, the V gene TRBV28; tentatively, D is TRBD1 (5 bases). Germline assignment: CDR1 MDHEN and CDR2 SYDVKM. The V gene lost 6 bases and the J gene lost 11 bases, with 16 bases spanning the gap. The CDR3 runs 12 residues. The CDR3 nucleotides are TGTGCCAGCAGCACATGGGGCGATGAGCAGTACTTC. Translated: CASSTWGDEQYF.

This clonotype was seen at least ten times. This rearrangement joins TRBV7-8 to TRBJ2-4, with D perhaps matching TRBD1 (5 bases). V was shortened by 1 base and J by 5 bases, with 9 bases between the two germline ends. This CDR3 spans 14 amino acids. Looked up from germline, CDR1 is SGHVS and CDR2 is FQNEAQ. CDR3 protein: CASSLGTRENIQYF. The DNA of the CDR3 is TGTGCCAGCAGCTTAGGGACCAGGGAAAACATTCAGTACTTC. Full variable domain (outside the CDR3, taken from reference TRBV7-8 and TRBJ2-4): GAGVSQSPRYKVAKRGQDVALRCDPISGHVSLFWYQQALGQGPEFLTYFQNEAQLDKSGLPSDRFFAERPEGSVSTLKIQRTQQEDSAVYLCASSLGTRENIQYFGAGTRLSVL.

CDR3 region: CASSLGGDYYNEQFF. The CDR3 DNA follows: TGCGCCAGCAGCTTGGGGGGGGATTACTACAATGAGCAGTTCTTC. The V call is TRBV5-1, the J call TRBJ2-1; D might be TRBD2 (6 bases). V lost 0 bases, J lost 3 bases, and 10 bases lay in between. Germline V gives CDR1 SGHRS, CDR2 YFSETQ. This CDR3 comprises 15 residues.

This clonotype was seen just once. A much larger clone sits a single nucleotide away, making a read error possible. J is TRBJ2-6 and V is TRBV2; D is uncertain. Germline CDR1 and CDR2: SNHLY and FYNNEI. The CDR3 is made up of 16 amino acids. Trimming removed 3 bases from V and 0 bases from J, with 9 bases in between. The DNA for the CDR3 is TGTGCCAGCAGTGATATTTTAGTCTCTGGGGCCAACGTCCTGACTTTC. It encodes CASSDILVSGANVLTF.

The chain is built from TRBV6-1 and TRBJ2-2; maybe TRBD2 (6 bases). The CDR3 contains 16 residues. Trimming took off 2 bases at V and 2 bases at J, with 12 bases between the two ends. Germline CDR1 reads MNHNS; CDR2 reads SASEGT. The CDR3 reads CASSERRAGNTGELFF. CDR3 nucleotides: TGTGCCAGCAGTGAAAGGCGGGCGGGAAACACCGGGGAGCTGTTTTTT.

This clonotype was found a few times. The chain employs TRBV20-1 and TRBJ2-1, with 16 bases that match TRBD2. J lost 1 base, V lost 5 bases, and 5 bases had no gene match. CDR1 and CDR2 from the germline V gene are DFQATT and SNEGSKA (reference sequence). This CDR3 comprises 17 residues. CDR3 loop: CSARGLAGGGSYNEQFF. The CDR3 DNA reads as TGCAGTGCTCGGGGACTAGCGGGGGGGGGTTCCTACAATGAGCAGTTCTTC.

The gene calls are TRBV20-1 and TRBJ2-1; 8 bases map to TRBD2. The CDR3 consists of 15 residues. Germline CDR1 DFQATT, CDR2 SNEGSKA (reference sequence). V was pared by 1 base and J by 4 bases, with 6 bases of the junction left unmatched. CDR3 sequence (DNA): TGCAGTGCTAGAGGGGGCGGGGGGCCGTACAATGAGCAGTTCTTC. This gives the protein CSARGGGGPYNEQFF.

This sequence joins TRBV20-1 and TRBJ1-2; D not resolved. Germline CDR1 is DFQATT and CDR2 is SNEGSKA (reference sequence). This CDR3 has 14 residues. Trimming shortened V by 0 bases and J by 4 bases, and 12 bases separated the two germline ends. The CDR3 coding sequence is TGCAGTGCTAGAGATCCCGCTAGGGCCTATGGCTACACCTTC. Its protein is CSARDPARAYGYTF.

On this clonotype itself: A clone one base away is much larger, so this may be a read error. This sequence joins TRBV7-8 and TRBJ2-2; the match to TRBD1 covers 7 bases. The J segment lost 6 bases and the V segment lost 3 bases, leaving 4 bases of the junction unmatched. The CDR3 is 14 residues long. Germline loops: CDR1 SGHVS, CDR2 FQNEAQ. The CDR3 DNA is TGTGCCAGCAGCTTCATACAGGGGTCCGGGGAGCTGTTTTTT. Translated, it gives CASSFIQGSGELFF.

V usage is TRBV3-1 and J usage is TRBJ2-1; unclear D gene. This CDR3 is built from 16 residues. Germline V lookup: CDR1 LGHDT, CDR2 YNNKEL (reference sequence). The ends were cut back, 2 bases at V and 12 bases at J, with 23 bases in the middle. CDR3 loop: CASSQNSQYGEYGQFF. Here the CDR3 DNA reads TGTGCCAGCAGCCAAAATTCGCAGTATGGAGAGTATGGGCAGTTCTTC.